Below are 13 T cell receptor beta chains sequenced from a single sample in a study of T cell responses to AZD1222 COVID-19 vaccine. The assay was immunoSEQ multiplex PCR, and TCRdb's table has in-frame clones only and misses some. The sample includes approximately 60,000 clones, 76% of them seen just once. The input for sequencing was peripheral blood, taken on day 0 of AZD1222 vaccination. Receptors were obtained from an adult in good health.

The gene calls are TRBV5-6 and TRBJ2-7; a possible D gene is TRBD2 (5 bases). The germline CDR1 and CDR2 sequences are SGHDT and YYEEEE. V gave up 2 bases and J gave up 1 base, with 7 bases separating them. The CDR3 is 13 amino acids. The CDR3 is CASSFGGSYEQYF. In DNA, the CDR3 is TGTGCCAGCAGCTTCGGCGGGTCCTACGAGCAGTACTTC.

The V gene is TRBV7-8, the J gene TRBJ2-7; tentative D call: TRBD1 (6 bases). From germline, CDR1 is SGHVS and CDR2 FQNEAQ. Trimming left V 3 bases short and J 4 bases short, with 10 bases between. This CDR3 has 13 amino acids. CDR3 nucleotides: TGTGCCAGCAGCTTTCGGGACATTTACGAGCAGTACTTC. Translated: CASSFRDIYEQYF.

J is TRBJ2-2 and V is TRBV27; no clear D. The V gene lost 7 bases and the J gene lost 2 bases, with 11 bases spanning the gap. The CDR3 is made up of 14 amino acids. Germline V gene sequence: CDR1 MNHEY, CDR2 SMNVEV (reference sequence). CDR3 residues: CASTLTLNTGELFF. CDR3 DNA: TGTGCCAGCACCTTGACACTCAACACCGGGGAGCTGTTTTTT.

V and J are TRBV11-2 and TRBJ2-5; no firm D call. V shed 3 bases and J shed 6 bases, with 5 bases lying between them. Germline loops: CDR1 SGHAT, CDR2 FQNNGV. This CDR3 spans 11 amino acids. CDR3 sequence: CASSLGKTQYF. The DNA of the CDR3 is TGTGCCAGCAGCTTGGGGAAGACCCAGTACTTC.

The chain is built from TRBV13 and TRBJ2-5, with 11 positions matching TRBD2. The germline CDR1 and CDR2 sequences are PRHDT and FYEKMQ (reference sequence). CDR3 size: 13 residues. V was clipped by 8 bases and J by 3 bases; unmatched bases: 2. CDR3 bases: TGTGCCAGCGGGACTAGCGGTGAAGAGACCCAGTACTTC. This gives the protein CASGTSGEETQYF.

This clone was seen a handful of times. The V and J genes are TRBV14 and TRBJ1-2; D possibly corresponds to TRBD1 (5 bases). The CDR3 totals 14 residues. Germline CDR1 and CDR2: SGHDN and FVKESK. Trimming stripped 1 base from V and 4 bases from J, with 10 bases between. In nucleotides, the CDR3 is TGTGCCAGCAGCCAAGGGAGGAGGGGCTATGGCTACACCTTC. Translated: CASSQGRRGYGYTF.

This sequence joins TRBV6-2 or TRBV6-3 and TRBJ1-5, with 12 bases lining up with TRBD1. The ends lost 2 bases at V and 5 bases at J; junction bases unmatched: 7. Germline CDR1 is MNHEY and CDR2 is SVGEGT. The CDR3 sequence is 17 residues long. The CDR3 region has the DNA TGTGCCAGCAGTTACCTACCGGGACAGGGGGCGTATCAGCCCCAGCATTTT. Translating gives CASSYLPGQGAYQPQHF.

The chain links TRBV2 to TRBJ2-5, with TRBD2 identical over 7 bases. The CDR3 covers 16 residues. With 4 bases clipped from V and 1 base from J, the junction kept 9 bases outside the gene matches. CDR1 SNHLY and CDR2 FYNNEI come from the germline V gene. The CDR3 nucleotides are TGTGCCAGCAGTGGAGGGCGGGGGAAAGGCCAAGAGACCCAGTACTTC. It specifies CASSGGRGKGQETQYF. Full variable domain (remainder filled in from reference TRBV2 and TRBJ2-5): EPEVTQTPSHQVTQMGQEVILRCVPISNHLYFYWYRQILGQKVEFLVSFYNNEISEKSEIFDDQFSVERPDGSNFTLKIRSTKLEDSAMYFCASSGGRGKGQETQYFGPGTRLLVL.

The chain combines TRBV3-1 (or the pseudogene TRBV3-2) with TRBJ1-2; no clear D. Germline CDR1 is LGHDT and CDR2 is YNNKEL (reference sequence). The CDR3 runs 13 residues. Trimming pared 3 bases from V and 0 bases from J, leaving 5 bases between. The CDR3 nucleotides read TGTGCCAGCAGCCACGGCCCTAACTATGGCTACACCTTC. It codes for CASSHGPNYGYTF.

V and J are TRBV19 and TRBJ1-6; D gene ambiguous. The CDR3 contains 16 residues. The V and J ends lost 4 bases and 5 bases respectively, with 15 bases between them. Germline loops: CDR1 LNHDA, CDR2 SQIVND (reference sequence). The CDR3 nucleotides read TGTGCCAGTAGTACAAACTTAGGACGGAATAATTCACCCCTCCACTTT. Amino acid sequence: CASSTNLGRNNSPLHF. Full variable domain (missing parts from reference TRBV19 and TRBJ1-6): DGGITQSPKYLFRKEGQNVTLSCEQNLNHDAMYWYRQDPGQGLRLIYYSQIVNDFQKGDIAEGYSVSREKKESFPLTVTSAQKNPTAFYLCASSTNLGRNNSPLHFGNGTRLTVT.

The chain combines TRBV9 with TRBJ1-6; D is ambiguous. The germline V and J ends were trimmed by 1 base and 10 bases, with 12 bases remaining between them. The germline gives CDR1 SGDLS, CDR2 YYNGEE. The CDR3 length is 14 residues. CDR3 protein: CASSVSGFGSPLHF. The CDR3 DNA follows: TGTGCCAGCAGCGTAAGCGGGTTCGGCTCACCCCTCCACTTT.

This clone was detected once. In nucleotides, the CDR3 is TGTGCCAGCATCCGACAGGGTTCGGAGTCTGAAGCTTTCTTT. Translation: CASIRQGSESEAFF. V is TRBV13 and J is TRBJ1-1; TRBD1 agrees at 7 bases. V shed 7 bases and J 6 bases; nucleotides not matched to a gene: 11. The CDR3 runs to 14 residues. Germline CDR1 PRHDT, CDR2 FYEKMQ (reference sequence).

This CDR3 is CASSLTLAGGGNEQFF. The CDR3 DNA reads TGTGCCAGCAGCCTCACCCTAGCGGGGGGCGGGAATGAGCAGTTCTTC. V is TRBV7-9 and J is TRBJ2-1; TRBD2 agrees at 11 bases. CDR1 is SEHNR, CDR2 FQNEAQ, per germline (reference sequence). This CDR3 spans 16 amino acids. V was clipped by 5 bases and J by 7 bases; unmatched bases: 10.